The source of this T cell receptor (beta chain) is a study of human T cells and chemical hapten exposure. Time point of the sample: healthy volunteer bleed at 6 weeks. Blood, whole and unfractionated, served as the source for total RNA extraction. During construction of the library, unique molecular identifiers were attached to individual cDNA molecules for quantitative, reproducible TCR counting. TCRdb recomputed calls from the RACE reads with MiXCR, one row per CDR3 protein. In the table there are fewer than 50,000 distinct CDR3 sequences, about 4% of which are singletons. CDR1 is SQVTM, CDR2 ANQGSEA, per germline. V lost 0 bases, J lost 8 bases, and 7 bases lay in between. This CDR3 is 11 amino acids long. This clonotype showed up just a few times.

Sequencing was carried out using whole blood. The chain recombines TRBV29-1 with TRBJ1-2, with D unresolved. The clonotype comes from a human donor in good health. Some clones in this sample may be carry-over from other donors' samples. The CDR3 reads CSVEELQGYTF. In DNA form, the CDR3 reads TGCAGCGTTGAAGAACTCCAGGGCTACACCTTC.